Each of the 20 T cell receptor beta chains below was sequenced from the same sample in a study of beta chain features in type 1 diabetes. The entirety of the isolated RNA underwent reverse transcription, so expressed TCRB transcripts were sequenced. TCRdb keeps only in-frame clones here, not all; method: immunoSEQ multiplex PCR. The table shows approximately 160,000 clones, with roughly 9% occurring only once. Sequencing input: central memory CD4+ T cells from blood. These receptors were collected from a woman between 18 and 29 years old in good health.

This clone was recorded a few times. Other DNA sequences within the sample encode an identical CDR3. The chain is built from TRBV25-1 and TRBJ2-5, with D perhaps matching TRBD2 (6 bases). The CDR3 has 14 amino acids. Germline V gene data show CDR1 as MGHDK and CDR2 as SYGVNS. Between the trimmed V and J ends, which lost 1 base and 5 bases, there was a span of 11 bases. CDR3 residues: CASSEWRGGETQYF. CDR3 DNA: TGTGCCAGCAGTGAATGGAGGGGAGGCGAGACCCAGTACTTC.

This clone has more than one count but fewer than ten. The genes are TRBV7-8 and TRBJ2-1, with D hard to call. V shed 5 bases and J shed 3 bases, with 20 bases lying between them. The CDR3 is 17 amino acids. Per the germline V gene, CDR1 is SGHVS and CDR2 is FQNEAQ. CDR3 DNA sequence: TGTGCCAGCAGCCCCCGGCCTGGGCCTCAGATCTACAATGAGCAGTTCTTC. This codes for CASSPRPGPQIYNEQFF.

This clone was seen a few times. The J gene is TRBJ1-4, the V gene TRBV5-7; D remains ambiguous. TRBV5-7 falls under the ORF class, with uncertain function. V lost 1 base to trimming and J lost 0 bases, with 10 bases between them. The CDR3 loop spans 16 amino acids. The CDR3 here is CASSLWPGATNEKLFF. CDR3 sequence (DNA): TGTGCCAGCAGCTTGTGGCCAGGCGCAACTAATGAAAAACTGTTTTTT.

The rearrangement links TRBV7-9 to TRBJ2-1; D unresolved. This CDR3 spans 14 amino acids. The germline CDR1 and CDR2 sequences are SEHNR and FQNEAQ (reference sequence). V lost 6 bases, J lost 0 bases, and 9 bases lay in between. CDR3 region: CASSPHYSYNEQFF. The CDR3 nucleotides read TGTGCCAGCAGTCCCCACTACTCCTACAATGAGCAGTTCTTC.

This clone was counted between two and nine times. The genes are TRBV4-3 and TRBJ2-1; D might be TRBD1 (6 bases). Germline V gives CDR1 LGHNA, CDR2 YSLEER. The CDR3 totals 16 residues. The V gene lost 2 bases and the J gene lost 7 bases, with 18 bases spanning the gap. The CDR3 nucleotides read TGCGCCAGCAGCCAAAATCCGTCAGGGGCCACGAATGAGCAGTTCTTC. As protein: CASSQNPSGATNEQFF.

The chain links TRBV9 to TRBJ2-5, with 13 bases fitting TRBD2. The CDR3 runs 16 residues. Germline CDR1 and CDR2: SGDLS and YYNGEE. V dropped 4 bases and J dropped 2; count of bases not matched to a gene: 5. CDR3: CASSLGLAGEQETQYF. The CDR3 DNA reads TGTGCCAGCAGCTTAGGACTAGCGGGGGAACAAGAGACCCAGTACTTC.

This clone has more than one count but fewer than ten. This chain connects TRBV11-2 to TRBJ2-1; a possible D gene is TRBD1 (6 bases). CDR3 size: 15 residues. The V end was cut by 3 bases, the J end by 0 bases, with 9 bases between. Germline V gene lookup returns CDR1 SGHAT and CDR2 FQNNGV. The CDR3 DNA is TGTGCCAGCAGCTTCGAACAGGGCTCCTACAATGAGCAGTTCTTC. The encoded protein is CASSFEQGSYNEQFF.

The CDR3: CASIRGRNTGELFF. CDR3 coding DNA: TGTGCCAGCATAAGGGGGCGGAACACCGGGGAGCTGTTTTTT. J is TRBJ2-2 and V is TRBV2; the match to TRBD1 covers 7 bases. CDR1 and CDR2 from the germline V gene are SNHLY and FYNNEI. The junction had 3 bases not matched to a gene; V was cut back by 7 bases and J by 1 base. The CDR3 runs to 14 residues.

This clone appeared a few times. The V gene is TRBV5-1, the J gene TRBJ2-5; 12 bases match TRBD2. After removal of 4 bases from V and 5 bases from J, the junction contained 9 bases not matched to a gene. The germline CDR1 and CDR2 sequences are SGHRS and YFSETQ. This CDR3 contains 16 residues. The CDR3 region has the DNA TGCGCCAGCAGCCTAAGGACTAGCGGGAATGAGGAGACCCAGTACTTC. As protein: CASSLRTSGNEETQYF.

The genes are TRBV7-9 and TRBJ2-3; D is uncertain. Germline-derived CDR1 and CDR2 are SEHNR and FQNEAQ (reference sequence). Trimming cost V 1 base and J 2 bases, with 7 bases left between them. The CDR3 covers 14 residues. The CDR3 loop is CASSLGAYTDTQYF. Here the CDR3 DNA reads TGTGCCAGCAGCTTAGGGGCCTACACAGATACGCAGTATTTT.

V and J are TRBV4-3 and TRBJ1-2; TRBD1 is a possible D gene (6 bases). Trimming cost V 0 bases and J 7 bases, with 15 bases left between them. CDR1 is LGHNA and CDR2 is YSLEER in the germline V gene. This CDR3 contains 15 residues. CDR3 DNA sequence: TGCGCCAGCAGCCAAGATAATCGGGGGGCGATTGGCTACACCTTC. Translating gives CASSQDNRGAIGYTF.

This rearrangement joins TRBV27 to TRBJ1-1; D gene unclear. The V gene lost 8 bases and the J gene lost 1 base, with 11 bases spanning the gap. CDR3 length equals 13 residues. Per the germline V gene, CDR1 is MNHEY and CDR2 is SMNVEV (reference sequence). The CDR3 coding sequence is TGTGCCAGCGGCATTAGGAGGAACACTGAAGCTTTCTTT. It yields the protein CASGIRRNTEAFF.

The DNA of the CDR3 is TGTGCCAGCAGCTTCAGGGGGGTCTCCTACAATGAGCAGTTCTTC. As protein: CASSFRGVSYNEQFF. The rearrangement links TRBV5-6 to TRBJ2-1, with D perhaps matching TRBD1 (7 bases). Per the germline V gene, CDR1 is SGHDT and CDR2 is YYEEEE. Trimming took off 2 bases at V and 0 bases at J, with 9 bases between the two ends. There are 15 residues in the CDR3.

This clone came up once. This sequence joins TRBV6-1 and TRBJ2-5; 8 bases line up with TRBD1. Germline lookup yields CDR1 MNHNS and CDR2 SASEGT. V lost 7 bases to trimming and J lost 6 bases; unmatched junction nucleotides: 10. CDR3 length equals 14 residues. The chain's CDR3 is CASTGGQGRKTQYF. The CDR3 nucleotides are TGTGCCAGCACTGGAGGACAGGGAAGGAAGACCCAGTACTTC.

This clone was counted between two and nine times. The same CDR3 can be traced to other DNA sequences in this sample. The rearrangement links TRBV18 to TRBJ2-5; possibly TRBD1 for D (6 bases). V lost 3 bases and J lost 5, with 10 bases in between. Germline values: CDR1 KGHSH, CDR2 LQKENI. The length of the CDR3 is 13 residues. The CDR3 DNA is TGTGCCAGCTCACCTGGGGGCCAGGAGACCCAGTACTTC. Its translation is CASSPGGQETQYF.

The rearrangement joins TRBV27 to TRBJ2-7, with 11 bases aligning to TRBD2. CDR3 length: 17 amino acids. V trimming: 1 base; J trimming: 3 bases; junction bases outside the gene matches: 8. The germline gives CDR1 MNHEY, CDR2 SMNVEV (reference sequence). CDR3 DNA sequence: TGTGCCAGCAGTTTATGGGGTAGCGGGGGGGCCATCTACGAGCAGTACTTC. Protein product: CASSLWGSGGAIYEQYF.

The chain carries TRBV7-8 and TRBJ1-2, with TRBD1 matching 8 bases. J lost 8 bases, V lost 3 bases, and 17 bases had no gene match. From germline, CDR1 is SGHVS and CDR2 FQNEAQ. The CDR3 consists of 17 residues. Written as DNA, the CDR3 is TGTGCCAGCAGCTTCTTCACCCCGACAGGGGAGGAGAGAGGCTACACCTTC. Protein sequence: CASSFFTPTGEERGYTF.

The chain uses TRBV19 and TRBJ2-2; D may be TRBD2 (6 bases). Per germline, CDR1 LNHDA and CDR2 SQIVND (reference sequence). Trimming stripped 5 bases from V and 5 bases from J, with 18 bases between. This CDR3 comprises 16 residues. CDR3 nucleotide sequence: TGTGCCAGTAGTCGGGGAAGGGGACGGGAGACCGGGGAGCTGTTTTTT. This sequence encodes CASSRGRGRETGELFF.

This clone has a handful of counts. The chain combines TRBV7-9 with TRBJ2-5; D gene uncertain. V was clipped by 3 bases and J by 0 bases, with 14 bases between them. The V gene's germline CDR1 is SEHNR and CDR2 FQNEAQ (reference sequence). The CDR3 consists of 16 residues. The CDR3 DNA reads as TGTGCCAGCAGCTTCCTACGTCGGAGTAACCAAGAGACCCAGTACTTC. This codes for CASSFLRRSNQETQYF.

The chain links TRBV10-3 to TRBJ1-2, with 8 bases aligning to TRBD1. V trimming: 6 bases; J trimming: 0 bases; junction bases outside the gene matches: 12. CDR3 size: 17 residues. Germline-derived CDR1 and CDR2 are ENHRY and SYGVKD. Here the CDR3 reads CAISAPGQETSNYGYTF. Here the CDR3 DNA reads TGTGCCATCAGCGCGCCGGGACAGGAGACTTCTAACTATGGCTACACCTTC.